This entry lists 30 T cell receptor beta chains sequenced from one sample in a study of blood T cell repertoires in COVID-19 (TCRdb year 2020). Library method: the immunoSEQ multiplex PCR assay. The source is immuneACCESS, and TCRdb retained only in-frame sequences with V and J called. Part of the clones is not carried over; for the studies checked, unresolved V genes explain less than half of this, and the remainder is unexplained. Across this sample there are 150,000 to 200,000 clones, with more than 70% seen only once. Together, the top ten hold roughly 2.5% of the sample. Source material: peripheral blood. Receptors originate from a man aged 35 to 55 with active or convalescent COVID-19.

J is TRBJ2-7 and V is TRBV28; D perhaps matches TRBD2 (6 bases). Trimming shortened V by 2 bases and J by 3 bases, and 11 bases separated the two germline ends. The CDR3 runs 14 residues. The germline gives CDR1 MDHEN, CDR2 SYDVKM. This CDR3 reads CASSLGGPFYEQYF. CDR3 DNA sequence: TGTGCCAGCAGTTTAGGAGGGCCCTTCTACGAGCAGTACTTC.

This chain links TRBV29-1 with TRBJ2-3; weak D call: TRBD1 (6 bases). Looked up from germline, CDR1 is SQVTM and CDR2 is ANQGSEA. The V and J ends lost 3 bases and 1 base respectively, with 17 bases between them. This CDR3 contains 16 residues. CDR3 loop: CSVDLLRDKRTDTQYF. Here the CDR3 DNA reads TGCAGCGTTGATCTTCTACGGGACAAACGCACAGATACGCAGTATTTT.

The CDR3 DNA reads as TGCGCCAGCAGCTTGGGTACTAGCGGGGAATTGGAGACCCAGTACTTC. It yields the protein CASSLGTSGELETQYF. V and J are TRBV5-1 and TRBJ2-5, with 10 bases aligning to TRBD2. This CDR3 spans 16 amino acids. Germline V gene lookup returns CDR1 SGHRS and CDR2 YFSETQ. Trimming cost V 0 bases and J 5 bases; bases outside gene matches: 7.

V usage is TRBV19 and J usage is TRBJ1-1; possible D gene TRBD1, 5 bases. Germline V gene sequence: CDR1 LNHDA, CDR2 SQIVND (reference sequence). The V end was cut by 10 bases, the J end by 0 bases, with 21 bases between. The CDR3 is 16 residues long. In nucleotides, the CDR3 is TGTGCCACCAGGGTCCCTCGCTCCCGGATGAACACTGAAGCTTTCTTT. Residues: CATRVPRSRMNTEAFF.

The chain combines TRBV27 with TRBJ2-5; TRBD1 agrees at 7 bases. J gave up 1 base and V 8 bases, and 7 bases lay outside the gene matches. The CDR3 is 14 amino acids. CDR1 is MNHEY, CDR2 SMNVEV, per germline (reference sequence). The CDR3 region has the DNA TGTGCCAGCGCTGCGACAGGGTTCCAAGAGACCCAGTACTTC. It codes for CASAATGFQETQYF.

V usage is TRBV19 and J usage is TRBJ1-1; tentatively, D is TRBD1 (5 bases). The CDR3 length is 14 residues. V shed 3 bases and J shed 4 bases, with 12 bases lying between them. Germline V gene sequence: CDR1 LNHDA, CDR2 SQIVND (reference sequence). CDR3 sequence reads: CASSIGWQGTEAFF. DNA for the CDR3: TGTGCCAGTAGTATCGGCTGGCAGGGCACTGAAGCTTTCTTT. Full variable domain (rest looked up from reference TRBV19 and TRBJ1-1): DGGITQSPKYLFRKEGQNVTLSCEQNLNHDAMYWYRQDPGQGLRLIYYSQIVNDFQKGDIAEGYSVSREKKESFPLTVTSAQKNPTAFYLCASSIGWQGTEAFFGQGTRLTVV.

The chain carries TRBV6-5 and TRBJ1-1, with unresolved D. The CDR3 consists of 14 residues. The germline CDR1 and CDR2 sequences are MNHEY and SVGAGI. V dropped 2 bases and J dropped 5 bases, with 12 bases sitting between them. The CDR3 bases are TGTGCCAGCAGTTACGGGCGAGGGTTGACTGAAGCTTTCTTT. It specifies CASSYGRGLTEAFF.

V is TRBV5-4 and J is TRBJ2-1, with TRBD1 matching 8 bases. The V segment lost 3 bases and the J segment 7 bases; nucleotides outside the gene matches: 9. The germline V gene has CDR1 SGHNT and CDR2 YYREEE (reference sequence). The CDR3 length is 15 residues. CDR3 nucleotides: TGTGCCAGCAGCTCAGGACAGGGCGCCCGGAATGAGCAGTTCTTC. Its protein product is CASSSGQGARNEQFF. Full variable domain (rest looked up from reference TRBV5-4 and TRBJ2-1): ETGVTQSPTHLIKTRGQQVTLRCSSQSGHNTVSWYQQALGQGPQFIFQYYREEENGRGNFPPRFSGLQFPNYSSELNVNALELDDSALYLCASSSGQGARNEQFFGPGTRLTVL.

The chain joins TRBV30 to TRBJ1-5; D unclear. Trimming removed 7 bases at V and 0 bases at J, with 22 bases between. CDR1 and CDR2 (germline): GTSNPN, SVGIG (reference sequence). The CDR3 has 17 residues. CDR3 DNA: TGTGCCTTTTCGGTCTCGAGAACCCCATATAGCAATCAGCCCCAGCATTTT. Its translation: CAFSVSRTPYSNQPQHF.

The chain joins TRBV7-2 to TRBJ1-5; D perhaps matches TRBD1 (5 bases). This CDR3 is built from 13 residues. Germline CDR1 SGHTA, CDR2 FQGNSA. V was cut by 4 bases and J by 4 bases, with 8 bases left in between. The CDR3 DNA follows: TGTGCCAGCAGCTCGCGGGGGAATCAGCCCCAGCATTTT. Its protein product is CASSSRGNQPQHF.

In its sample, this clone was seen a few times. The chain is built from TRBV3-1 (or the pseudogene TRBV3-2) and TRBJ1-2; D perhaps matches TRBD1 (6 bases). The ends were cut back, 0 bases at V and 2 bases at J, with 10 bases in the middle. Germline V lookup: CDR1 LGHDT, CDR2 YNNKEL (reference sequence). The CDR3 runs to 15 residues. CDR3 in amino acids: CASSQDLQGNYGYTF. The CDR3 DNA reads TGTGCCAGCAGCCAAGACCTACAGGGAAACTATGGCTACACCTTC.

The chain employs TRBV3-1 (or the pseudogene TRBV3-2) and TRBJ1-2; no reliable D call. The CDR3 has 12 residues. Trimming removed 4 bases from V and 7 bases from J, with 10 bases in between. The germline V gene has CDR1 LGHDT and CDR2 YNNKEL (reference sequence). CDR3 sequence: CASSPRAGGYTF. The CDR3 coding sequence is TGTGCCAGCAGCCCGCGGGCGGGTGGCTACACCTTC.

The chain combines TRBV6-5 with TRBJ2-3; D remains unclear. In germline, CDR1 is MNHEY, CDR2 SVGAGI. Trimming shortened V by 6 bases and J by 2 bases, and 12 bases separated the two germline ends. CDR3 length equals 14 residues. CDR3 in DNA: TGTGCCAGCAGCAACCGACATCTCACAGATACGCAGTATTTT. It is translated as CASSNRHLTDTQYF.

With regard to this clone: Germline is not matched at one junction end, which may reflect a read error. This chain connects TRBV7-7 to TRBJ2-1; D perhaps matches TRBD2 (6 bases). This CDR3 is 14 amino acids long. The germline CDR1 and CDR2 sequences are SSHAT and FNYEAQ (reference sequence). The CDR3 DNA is TGTGCTAGCAGCTTGGGGGGCTCCTACAATGAGCAGTTCTTC. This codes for CASSLGGSYNEQFF.

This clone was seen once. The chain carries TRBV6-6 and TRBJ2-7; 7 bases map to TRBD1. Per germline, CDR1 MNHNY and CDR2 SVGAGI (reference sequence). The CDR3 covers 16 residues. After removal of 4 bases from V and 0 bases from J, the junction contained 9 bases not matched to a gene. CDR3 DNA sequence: TGTGCCAGCAGTTCCCTGGACAGGTCTTTCTCCTACGAGCAGTACTTC. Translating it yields CASSSLDRSFSYEQYF.

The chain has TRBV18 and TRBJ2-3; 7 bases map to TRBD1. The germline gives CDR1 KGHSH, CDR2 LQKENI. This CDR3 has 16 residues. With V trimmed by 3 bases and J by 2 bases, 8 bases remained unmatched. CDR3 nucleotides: TGTGCCAGCTCACCTTCTCGACAGGGTAACACAGATACGCAGTATTTT. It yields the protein CASSPSRQGNTDTQYF.

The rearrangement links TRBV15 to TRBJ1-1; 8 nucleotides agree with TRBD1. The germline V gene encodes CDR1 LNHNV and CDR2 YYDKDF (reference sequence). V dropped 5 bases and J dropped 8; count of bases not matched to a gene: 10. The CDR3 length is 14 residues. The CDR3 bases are TGTGCCACCAGCCCCGACAGGGGCCTTGGGGAAGCTTTCTTT. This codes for CATSPDRGLGEAFF.

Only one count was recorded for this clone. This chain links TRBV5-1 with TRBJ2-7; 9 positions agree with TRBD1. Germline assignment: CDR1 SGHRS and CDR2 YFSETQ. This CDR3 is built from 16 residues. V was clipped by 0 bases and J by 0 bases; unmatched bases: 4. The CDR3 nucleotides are TGCGCCAGCAGCTTGGCCGGGACAGGGCCCTCCTACGAGCAGTACTTC. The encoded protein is CASSLAGTGPSYEQYF.

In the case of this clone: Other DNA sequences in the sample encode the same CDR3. The CDR3 region is CASSQGQGGNTIYF. CDR3 coding DNA: TGTGCCAGCAGCCAAGGACAGGGGGGAAACACCATATATTTT. This chain uses TRBV3-1 (or the pseudogene TRBV3-2) with TRBJ1-3; TRBD1 matches 8 bases. The V segment lost 1 base and the J segment 4 bases; nucleotides outside the gene matches: 0. The CDR3 length is 14 residues. Per the germline V gene, CDR1 is LGHDT and CDR2 is YNNKEL (reference sequence).

The CDR3 nucleotides are TGTGCCAGCTCAACCGGACAGGGGGGATTCTCTGGGGCCAACGTCCTGACTTTC. It codes for CASSTGQGGFSGANVLTF. The chain combines TRBV18 with TRBJ2-6, with 10 bases aligning to TRBD1. CDR3 length equals 18 residues. With V trimmed by 5 bases and J by 0 bases, 7 bases remained unmatched. Germline V gene lookup returns CDR1 KGHSH and CDR2 LQKENI.

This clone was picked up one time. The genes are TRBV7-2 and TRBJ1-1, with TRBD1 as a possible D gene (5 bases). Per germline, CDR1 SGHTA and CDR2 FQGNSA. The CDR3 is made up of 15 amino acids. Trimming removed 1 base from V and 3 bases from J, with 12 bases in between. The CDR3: CASSLGGRVDTEAFF. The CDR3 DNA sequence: TGTGCCAGCAGCTTAGGTGGCAGGGTAGACACTGAAGCTTTCTTT.

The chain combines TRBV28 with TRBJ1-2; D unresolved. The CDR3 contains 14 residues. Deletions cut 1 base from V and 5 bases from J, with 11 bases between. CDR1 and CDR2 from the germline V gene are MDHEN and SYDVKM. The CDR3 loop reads CASSLYSGSYGYTF. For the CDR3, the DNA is TGTGCCAGCAGTTTATATTCGGGGTCGTATGGCTACACCTTC.

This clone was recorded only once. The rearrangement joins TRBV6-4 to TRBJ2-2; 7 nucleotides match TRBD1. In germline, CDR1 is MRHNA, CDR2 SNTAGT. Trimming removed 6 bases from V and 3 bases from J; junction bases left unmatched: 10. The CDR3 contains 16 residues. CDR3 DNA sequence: TGTGCCAGCAGCCCCCACGGGACAGATTACACCGGGGAGCTGTTTTTT. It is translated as CASSPHGTDYTGELFF.

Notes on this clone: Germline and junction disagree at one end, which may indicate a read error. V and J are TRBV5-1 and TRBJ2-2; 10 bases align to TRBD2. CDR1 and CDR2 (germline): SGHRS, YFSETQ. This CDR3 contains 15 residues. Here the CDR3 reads CASSLVLAGTAELFF. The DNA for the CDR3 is TGCGCCAGCAGCTTGGTACTAGCGGGGACCGCGGAGCTGTTTTTT. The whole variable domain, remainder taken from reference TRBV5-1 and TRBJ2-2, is KAGVTQTPRYLIKTRGQQVTLSCSPISGHRSVSWYQQTPGQGLQFLFEYFSETQRNKGNFPGRFSGRQFSNSRSEMNVSTLELGDSALYLCASSLVLAGTAELFFGEGSRLTVL.

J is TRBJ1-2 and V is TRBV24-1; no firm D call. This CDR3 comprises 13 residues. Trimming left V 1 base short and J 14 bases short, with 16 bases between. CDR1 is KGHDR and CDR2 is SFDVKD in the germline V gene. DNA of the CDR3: TGTGCCACCAGTGATTTAGGCGGAGTCCGCGTGACCTTC. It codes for CATSDLGGVRVTF.

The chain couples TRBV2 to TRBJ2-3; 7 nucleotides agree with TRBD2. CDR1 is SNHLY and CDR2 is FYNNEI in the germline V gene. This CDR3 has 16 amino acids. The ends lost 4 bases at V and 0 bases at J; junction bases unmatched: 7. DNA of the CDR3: TGTGCCAGCAGTGGAAGTCTAGCGGATAGCACAGATACGCAGTATTTT. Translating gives CASSGSLADSTDTQYF.

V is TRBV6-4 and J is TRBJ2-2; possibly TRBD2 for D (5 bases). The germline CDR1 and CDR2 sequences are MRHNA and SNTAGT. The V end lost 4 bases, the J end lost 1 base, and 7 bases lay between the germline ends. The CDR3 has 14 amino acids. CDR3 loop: CASSAGLNTGELFF. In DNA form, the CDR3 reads TGTGCCAGCAGTGCGGGATTGAACACCGGGGAGCTGTTTTTT.

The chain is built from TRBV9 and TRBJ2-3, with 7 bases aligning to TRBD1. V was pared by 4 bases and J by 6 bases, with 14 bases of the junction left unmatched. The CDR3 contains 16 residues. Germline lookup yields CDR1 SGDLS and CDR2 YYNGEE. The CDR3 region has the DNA TGTGCCAGCAGCTCCAGCGCCGTTACCAGGGGGGATACGCAGTATTTT. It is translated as CASSSSAVTRGDTQYF.

The CDR3 bases are TGTGCCAGCAGCTTATGGGGTACTAGCGGGGGCCCTAGCACAGATACGCAGTATTTT. Translation gives CASSLWGTSGGPSTDTQYF. The rearrangement joins TRBV7-3 to TRBJ2-3; the match to TRBD2 covers 11 bases. Germline lookup yields CDR1 SGHTA and CDR2 FQGTGA. The CDR3 has 19 residues. J was trimmed by 0 bases and V by 2 bases; bases with no gene match: 10.

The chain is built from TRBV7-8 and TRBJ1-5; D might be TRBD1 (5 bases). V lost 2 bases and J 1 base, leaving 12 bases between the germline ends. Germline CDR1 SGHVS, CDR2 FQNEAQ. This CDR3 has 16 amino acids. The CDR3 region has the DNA TGTGCCAGCAGCTTATTTACAGGCCCGAGCAATCAGCCCCAGCATTTT. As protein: CASSLFTGPSNQPQHF.